This TCR beta chain was sequenced for a study of T-cell memory formation after mild COVID-19. Looking at the study overall: Among the donors, TCR clusters were largely specific to each donor. Overall study results and limits: In second-wave clones peaking day 37, SARS-CoV-2 specificity remained unconfirmed. Memory from before infection featured some responding clones, which suggests cross-reactive memory joined.

TCRdb called the 5' RACE reads again in MiXCR, with one record for every CDR3 protein. The sample shows under 250,000 distinct CDR3 sequences, roughly a tenth of them seen only once. The CDR3 totals 15 residues. The V gene lost 3 bases and the J gene lost 4 bases, with 14 bases spanning the gap. There are a few counts of this clonotype. Its specificity is unknown. The rearrangement joins TRBV12-3 or TRBV12-4 to TRBJ2-3, with D uncertain. The sample consisted of PBMCs or a T cell subset sorted from them (not recorded which). This receptor was taken from a man in his late teens or twenties who had mild COVID-19 (a few samples of this study predate the infection). Cell type and time point are not known. CDR3 amino acids: CASSFGPSVPDTQYF. The CDR3, as DNA: TGTGCCAGCAGTTTTGGTCCCAGTGTCCCAGATACGCAGTATTTT.